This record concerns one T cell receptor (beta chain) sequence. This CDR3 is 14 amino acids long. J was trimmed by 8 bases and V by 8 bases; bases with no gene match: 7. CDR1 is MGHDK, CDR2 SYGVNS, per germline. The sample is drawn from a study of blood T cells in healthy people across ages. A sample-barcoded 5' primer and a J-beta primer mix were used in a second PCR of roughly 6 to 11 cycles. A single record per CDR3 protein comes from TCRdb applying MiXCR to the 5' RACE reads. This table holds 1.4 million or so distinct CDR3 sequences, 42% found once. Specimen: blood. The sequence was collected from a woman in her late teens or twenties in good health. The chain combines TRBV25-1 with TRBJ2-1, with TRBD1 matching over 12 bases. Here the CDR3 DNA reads TGTGCCAGCGGGGTGGGACAGGGGGCCTATGAGCAGTTCTTC. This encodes CASGVGQGAYEQFF.